This TCR beta chain emerged from a study of OX40 agonist ivuxolimab in advanced cancers. About the research overall: Eligibility rules accepted prior anti-PD-1, anti-PD-L1 or anti-CTLA-4 therapy, and under 45% had some. Whole-study results and caveats: CD4+ and CD8+ blood T cells expanded clonally by week 6 at 0.1 to 3.0 mg/kg. Partial responders at 0.1-3.0 mg/kg showed near-lowest clonal expansion.

Profiling relied on immunoSEQ multiplex PCR, and the TCRdb table lists in-frame clones only, not all of them. The data show tens of thousands of clones, about 87% seen once. This CDR3 has 9 residues. Trimming cost V 11 bases and J 8 bases, with 9 bases left between them. Germline-derived CDR1 and CDR2 are MNHNS and SASEGT. This clone was picked up a small number of times. Antigen specificity is unknown. Patients had blood sampled at baseline and again on cycle 4 day 1 and cycle 7 day 1. The sample in question was CD4+ or CD8+ T cells sorted from blood, obtained in a trial of the OX40 agonist ivuxolimab. The rearrangement joins TRBV6-1 to TRBJ1-2; D unclear. The source is an adult with an advanced solid tumor such as melanoma, head and neck, liver or kidney cancer. The CDR3 DNA follows: TGTGCCCCCGATGCGGGCTACACCTTC. Amino acid sequence: CAPDAGYTF.